The TCR beta chain described here comes from a study of shared clonotypes between healthy human individuals. The length of the CDR3 is 14 residues. Trimming cost V 5 bases and J 5 bases; bases outside gene matches: 6. Germline CDR1 reads SGHTA; CDR2 reads FQGNSA. Positively selected for CCR7, the CD45RO-negative cells used as naive CD8 cells excluded terminally differentiated effector memory CD45RA+ cells. Among the donors, all were Caucasian adults who lived in Nashville, Tennessee. Study-wide results and caveats: Memory subsets generally showed lower estimated richness than naive subsets. The donor pool, a small one, limited the genetic and exposure-history diversity represented.

In regard to this clone: Its antigen is not known.

The assay was immunoSEQ multiplex PCR, and TCRdb's table has in-frame clones only and misses some. The table has about 610,000 clones, around 96% seen once. Sequenced: naive CD8+ T cells sorted from blood. The TCR originated in a woman between 25 and 40 years old in good health. The chain is built from TRBV7-2 and TRBJ1-2; 9 bases agree with TRBD1. CDR3 residues: CASSATGTGYGYTF. In DNA, the CDR3 is TGTGCCAGCAGCGCTACCGGGACAGGGTATGGCTACACCTTC.